This passage covers 19 T cell receptor beta chains from one sample sequenced in a study of control samples from healthy donors and cancer patients. Clones were sequenced by immunoSEQ multiplex PCR, and TCRdb holds only the in-frame ones, with some missing. The table has some 120,000 clones, approximately 89% seen once. Sequencing was carried out using blood. The receptors come from a man aged 18 to 29 in good health.

This CDR3 reads CASSLGGFNTEAFF. The CDR3 bases are TGTGCCAGCAGCTTAGGAGGGTTCAACACTGAAGCTTTCTTT. This chain links TRBV7-9 with TRBJ1-1, with D uncertain. CDR1 is SEHNR, CDR2 FQNEAQ, per germline (reference sequence). The CDR3 runs 14 residues. Deletions cut 1 base from V and 2 bases from J, with 8 bases between.

The CDR3 DNA follows: TGTGCCAGCAGTTCCGTGCCCACAGATACGCAGTATTTT. It translates to CASSSVPTDTQYF. The chain recombines TRBV6-5 with TRBJ2-3, with unresolved D. CDR3 size: 13 residues. Between the trimmed V and J ends, which lost 4 bases and 2 bases, there was a span of 7 bases. Germline assignment: CDR1 MNHEY and CDR2 SVGAGI.

The chain couples TRBV29-1 to TRBJ1-1; D is unclear. The CDR3 is 13 residues long. CDR1 and CDR2 from the germline V gene are SQVTM and ANQGSEA. V gave up 0 bases and J gave up 1 base, with 6 bases separating them. The CDR3: CSVEDEWNTEAFF. The CDR3 region has the DNA TGCAGCGTTGAAGATGAGTGGAACACTGAAGCTTTCTTT.

This rearrangement joins TRBV3-1 (or the pseudogene TRBV3-2) to TRBJ1-1; D call uncertain. The CDR3 extends over 12 amino acids. V lost 3 bases, J lost 6 bases, and 8 bases lay in between. CDR1 is LGHDT, CDR2 YNNKEL, per germline (reference sequence). CDR3 nucleotides: TGTGCCAGCAGCCATTCAGCTTCTGAAGCTTTCTTT. Translation gives CASSHSASEAFF.

The chain carries TRBV11-1 and TRBJ1-4; D unclear. Germline V lookup: CDR1 SGHAT, CDR2 FQDESV (reference sequence). This CDR3 contains 13 residues. V gave up 5 bases and J gave up 3 bases, with 7 bases separating them. CDR3 DNA sequence: TGTGCCAGCAGCCCCAGTTCTAATGAAAAACTGTTTTTT. This encodes CASSPSSNEKLFF. Full variable domain (remainder filled in from reference TRBV11-1 and TRBJ1-4): EAEVAQSPRYKITEKSQAVAFWCDPISGHATLYWYRQILGQGPELLVQFQDESVVDDSQLPKDRFSAERLKGVDSTLKIQPAELGDSAMYLCASSPSSNEKLFFGSGTQLSVL.

The rearrangement joins TRBV4-1 to TRBJ2-1, with 8 bases that match TRBD2. The CDR3 runs 17 residues. Germline CDR1 and CDR2: MGHRA and YSYEKL. V was clipped by 6 bases and J by 2 bases; unmatched bases: 12. The CDR3 DNA reads TGCGCCAGCAGTCCTTCACCTAAGCGGGGGCCCTACAATGAGCAGTTCTTC. Translation: CASSPSPKRGPYNEQFF.

The rearrangement uses TRBV23-1 and TRBJ2-7; TRBD1 aligns across 9 bases. TRBV23-1 is sorted into the ORF group, with uncertain function. Germline trimming cut 3 bases from V and 1 base from J; bases unmatched to any gene: 13. This CDR3 has 18 amino acids. The CDR3 DNA is TGCGCCAGCAGTCATCCCGGAATGGACGGACAGGGGTCCTACGAGCAGTACTTC. This codes for CASSHPGMDGQGSYEQYF.

V and J are TRBV4-2 and TRBJ1-4; 9 positions agree with TRBD1. This CDR3 spans 15 amino acids. Germline CDR1 reads LGHNA; CDR2 reads YNFKEQ. Losses at the gene ends were 2 bases for V and 7 bases for J; bases not matched to a gene: 5. In DNA, the CDR3 is TGTGCCAGCAGCCAACCCGGGACAGGGAGTGAAAAACTGTTTTTT. Its translation is CASSQPGTGSEKLFF.

The chain combines TRBV12-5 with TRBJ1-2; TRBD1 might be the D (5 bases). Trimming removed 1 base from V and 0 bases from J, with 24 bases in between. Germline CDR1 LGHNT, CDR2 FRNRAP. CDR3 length equals 20 residues. CDR3 amino acids: CASGLDHPTVSQRTNYGYTF. The CDR3 nucleotides read TGTGCTAGTGGTTTGGACCACCCGACAGTATCCCAACGGACTAACTATGGCTACACCTTC. Full variable domain (outside the CDR3, taken from reference TRBV12-5 and TRBJ1-2): DARVTQTPRHKVTEMGQEVTMRCQPILGHNTVFWYRQTMMQGLELLAYFRNRAPLDDSGMPKDRFSAEMPDATLATLKIQPSEPRDSAVYFCASGLDHPTVSQRTNYGYTFGSGTRLTVV.

The chain joins TRBV6-5 to TRBJ2-1, with 9 positions matching TRBD2. Germline CDR1 is MNHEY and CDR2 is SVGAGI. V dropped 2 bases and J dropped 0; count of bases not matched to a gene: 2. This CDR3 has 16 residues. The DNA of the CDR3 is TGTGCCAGCAGTTACCTAGCGGGAAGCTCCTACAATGAGCAGTTCTTC. It is translated as CASSYLAGSSYNEQFF.

V usage is TRBV12-5 and J usage is TRBJ1-2; perhaps TRBD1 as D (5 bases). Germline loops: CDR1 LGHNT, CDR2 FRNRAP. V lost 6 bases, J lost 8 bases, and 10 bases lay in between. The CDR3 is made up of 11 amino acids. The CDR3 protein is CASGQGGGYTF. The CDR3 nucleotides read TGTGCTAGTGGGCAGGGTGGAGGCTACACCTTC.

The chain has TRBV7-9 and TRBJ1-4; D gene ambiguous. The CDR3 sequence is 12 residues long. The germline V and J ends were trimmed by 5 bases and 7 bases, with 8 bases remaining between them. CDR1 and CDR2 from the germline V gene are SEHNR and FQNEAQ (reference sequence). The DNA for the CDR3 is TGTGCCAGCAGCCGCGGGGTTGAAAAACTGTTTTTT. It yields the protein CASSRGVEKLFF.

The J gene is TRBJ1-1, the V gene TRBV3-1 (or the pseudogene TRBV3-2); D uncertain. Germline V gives CDR1 LGHDT, CDR2 YNNKEL (reference sequence). Between the trimmed V and J ends, which lost 2 bases and 2 bases, there was a span of 3 bases. CDR3 length: 12 amino acids. CDR3 sequence: CASSQQNTEAFF. For the CDR3, the DNA is TGTGCCAGCAGCCAACAAAACACTGAAGCTTTCTTT.

This clone was counted only a few times. J is TRBJ2-7 and V is TRBV28; possible D gene TRBD2, 6 bases. This CDR3 spans 14 amino acids. V was cut by 0 bases and J by 5 bases, with 11 bases left in between. CDR1 and CDR2 from the germline V gene are MDHEN and SYDVKM. Here the CDR3 reads CASSLWGLQNEQYF. The CDR3 region has the DNA TGTGCCAGCAGTTTATGGGGACTCCAGAACGAGCAGTACTTC.

The chain couples TRBV30 to TRBJ1-6; 7 nucleotides match TRBD1. This CDR3 is built from 16 residues. The germline V gene has CDR1 GTSNPN and CDR2 SVGIG (reference sequence). V dropped 7 bases and J dropped 10; count of bases not matched to a gene: 19. The CDR3 nucleotides read TGTGCCTTCAGAGTCACCGAGACAGGGAATCGATCACCCCTCCACTTT. This codes for CAFRVTETGNRSPLHF.

This rearrangement joins TRBV11-2 to TRBJ1-6; D gene uncertain. Per germline, CDR1 SGHAT and CDR2 FQNNGV. This CDR3 has 12 residues. V gave up 5 bases and J gave up 11 bases, with 10 bases separating them. CDR3 region: CASSPWQTPLHF. The CDR3 DNA is TGTGCCAGCAGCCCTTGGCAGACACCCCTCCACTTT.

The rearrangement joins TRBV6-1 to TRBJ2-7; 11 bases agree with TRBD1. The CDR3 totals 16 residues. V was pared by 1 base and J by 6 bases, with 8 bases of the junction left unmatched. Germline CDR1 is MNHNS and CDR2 is SASEGT. The CDR3 spells CASSEDSGTGGSEQYF. The CDR3 DNA sequence: TGTGCCAGCAGTGAAGATTCCGGGACAGGGGGATCCGAGCAGTACTTC.

V gene TRBV15 combines with J gene TRBJ1-5; TRBD1 aligns across 9 bases. CDR1 is LNHNV and CDR2 is YYDKDF in the germline V gene (reference sequence). V gave up 1 base and J gave up 3 bases; unmatched junction bases: 7. CDR3 size: 17 residues. The chain's CDR3 is CATSRGKTGGVNQPQHF. The CDR3 region has the DNA TGTGCCACCAGCAGAGGGAAGACAGGGGGTGTCAATCAGCCCCAGCATTTT.

The genes are TRBV30 and TRBJ2-5; possible D gene TRBD2, 5 bases. Trimming removed 4 bases at V and 0 bases at J, with 9 bases between. Germline CDR1 is GTSNPN and CDR2 is SVGIG (reference sequence). The CDR3 has 13 residues. The CDR3 protein is CAWTIGNQETQYF. The CDR3 bases are TGTGCCTGGACTATCGGGAACCAAGAGACCCAGTACTTC.